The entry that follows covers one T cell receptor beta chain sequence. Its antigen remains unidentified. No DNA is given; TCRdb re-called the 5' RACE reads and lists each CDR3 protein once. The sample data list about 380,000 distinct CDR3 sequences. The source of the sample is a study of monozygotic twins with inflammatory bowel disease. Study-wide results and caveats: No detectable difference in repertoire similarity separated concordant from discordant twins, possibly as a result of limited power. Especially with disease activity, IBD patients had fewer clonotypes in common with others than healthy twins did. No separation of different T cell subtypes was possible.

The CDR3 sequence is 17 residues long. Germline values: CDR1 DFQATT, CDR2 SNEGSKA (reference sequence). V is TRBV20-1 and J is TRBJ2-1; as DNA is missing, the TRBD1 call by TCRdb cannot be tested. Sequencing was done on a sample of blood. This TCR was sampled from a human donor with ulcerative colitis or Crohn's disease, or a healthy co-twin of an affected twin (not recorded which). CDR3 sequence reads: CSARSTSGQLRYNEQFF.